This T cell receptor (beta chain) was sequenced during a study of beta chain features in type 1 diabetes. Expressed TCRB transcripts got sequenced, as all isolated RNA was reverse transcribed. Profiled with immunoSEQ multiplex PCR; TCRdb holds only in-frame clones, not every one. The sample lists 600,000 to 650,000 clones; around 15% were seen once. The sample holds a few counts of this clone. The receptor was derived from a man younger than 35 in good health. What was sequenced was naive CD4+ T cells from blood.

The CDR3 coding sequence is TGCGCCAGCAGCCGCGACGCGACCTACGAGCAGTACTTC. Protein product: CASSRDATYEQYF. The chain has TRBV5-1 and TRBJ2-7; D not certain. V gave up 4 bases and J gave up 2 bases, with 10 bases separating them. Germline-derived CDR1 and CDR2 are SGHRS and YFSETQ. CDR3 size: 13 residues.